This T cell receptor beta chain originates from a study of neoadjuvant anti-PD-1 for oral cavity cancer. Study-level findings and limits: Pretreatment Treg/Th17 ratio correlated inversely with post-treatment tumor clonality.

The CDR3 loop spans 15 amino acids. The V and J ends lost 5 bases and 0 bases respectively, with 11 bases between them. Per the germline V gene, CDR1 is ENHRY and CDR2 is SYGVKD. Comments on this clone: Its antigen is unknown.

TCRdb's copy holds only in-frame clones and misses some; the assay was immunoSEQ multiplex PCR. The table lists tens of thousands of clones, roughly three quarters of them singletons. The chain carries TRBV10-3 and TRBJ1-3; D remains ambiguous. The receptor comes from a person between 40 and 80 years old with oral cavity squamous cell carcinoma. This specimen consisted of PBMCs, obtained before nivolumab (anti-PD-1) treatment. Here the CDR3 reads CAISPDRGSGNTIYF. The CDR3 nucleotides read TGTGCCATCAGTCCGGACCGCGGCTCTGGAAACACCATATATTTT.